This TCR beta chain is drawn from a study of shared clonotypes between healthy human individuals. General study points: Generation probability values for non-shared clonotypes were lower than those for clonotypes shared by all four donors. With a few donors compared, about 5% of naive CD4 clonotypes were shared.

Naive CD8 cells comprised CD45RO-negative, CCR7-positively selected cells, excluding terminally differentiated effector memory CD45RA+ cells. In regard to this clone: The target antigen is unknown.

Germline V gene data show CDR1 as SGHTA and CDR2 as FQGNSA. The CDR3 loop spans 14 amino acids. J lost 3 bases, V lost 3 bases, and 5 bases had no gene match. The assay was immunoSEQ multiplex PCR, and TCRdb's table has in-frame clones only and misses some. Of some 2 million clones in the sample, about 95% were seen once. The receptor was isolated from a man aged 18 to 29 in good health. The chain couples TRBV7-2 to TRBJ2-7, with 7 nucleotides matching TRBD1. Sequenced sample: naive CD8+ T cells sorted from blood. CDR3 DNA: TGTGCCAGCAGCTTTGGACAGGAACACTACGAGCAGTACTTC. Translated, it gives CASSFGQEHYEQYF. The full variable domain, its missing parts supplied by reference TRBV7-2 and TRBJ2-7, is GAGVSQSPSNKVTEKGKDVELRCDPISGHTALYWYRQSLGQGLEFLIYFQGNSAPDKSGLPSDRFSAERTGGSVSTLTIQRTQQEDSAVYLCASSFGQEHYEQYFGPGTRLTVT.